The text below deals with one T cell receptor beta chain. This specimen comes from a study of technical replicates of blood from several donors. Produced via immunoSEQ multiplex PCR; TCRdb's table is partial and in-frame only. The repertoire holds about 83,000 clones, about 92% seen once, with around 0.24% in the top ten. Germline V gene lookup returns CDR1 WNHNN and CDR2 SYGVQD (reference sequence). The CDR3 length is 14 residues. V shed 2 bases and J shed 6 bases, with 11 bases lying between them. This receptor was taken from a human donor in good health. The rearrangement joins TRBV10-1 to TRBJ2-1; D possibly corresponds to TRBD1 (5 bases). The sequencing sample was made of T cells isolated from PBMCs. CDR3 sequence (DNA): TGCGCCAGCAGTGAGGGGGCGCGTATCAATGAGCAGTTCTTC. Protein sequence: CASSEGARINEQFF.